This T cell receptor (beta chain) was identified in a study of CD8 T cells in ankylosing spondylitis. Library preparation for TCR beta used quantitative 5'-RACE with molecular barcodes. One entry per CDR3 protein, called by TCRdb with MiXCR from the 5' RACE reads. The sample includes 200,000 or so distinct CDR3 sequences, under 15% of them seen just once. The table lists this clonotype with many counts. The antigen remains unidentified. Per germline, CDR1 SGHTA and CDR2 FQGNSA. V lost 5 bases and J lost 4; bases outside the gene matches: 7. The CDR3 covers 15 residues. General study results and limits: The clones that were linked to disease were reported to be significantly enriched in matched synovial fluid samples from ankylosing spondylitis patients. Apparently characteristic of ankylosing spondylitis blood was a TCR beta motif (eight highly homologous variants). With a CD8+ phenotype, disease-linked clones were relatively rare in peripheral blood.

This TCR was recovered from a female donor with ankylosing spondylitis or in good health (not recorded which). The rearrangement links TRBV7-2 to TRBJ2-7; 11 bases agree with TRBD2. Sequencing used blood, either unsorted or a sorted T cell fraction (not recorded which). The CDR3: CASSLRRTSGYEQYF. The CDR3 DNA reads as TGTGCCAGCAGCCTGAGGAGGACTAGCGGGTACGAGCAGTACTTC.